The clone carrying this T cell receptor beta chain was counted between two and nine times. Its antigen is currently unknown. This specimen belongs to a study of T-cell memory formation after mild COVID-19. Study overall: Clustering of TCRs was largely donor specific. General study findings and limits: Mainly in CM and EM were contracting CD4+ clones; CD8+ were in EMRA.

V lost 3 bases to trimming and J lost 8 bases; unmatched junction nucleotides: 13. The germline V gene encodes CDR1 MNHEY and CDR2 SVGAGI. CDR3 length equals 16 residues. 5'RACE primed at constant segments yielded TCR alpha and TCR beta cDNA libraries bearing sample barcodes and UMIs. TCRdb redid the calling of the 5' RACE reads with MiXCR, one entry per CDR3 protein. The repertoire has 200,000 to 300,000 distinct CDR3 sequences, roughly 14% of them found once; the top ten carry 2% to 2.5%. The J gene is TRBJ2-1, the V gene TRBV6-5; 7 nucleotides match TRBD2. The material sequenced was PBMCs or a T cell subset sorted from them (not recorded which). The TCR sequence derives from an adult woman who had mild COVID-19 (a few samples of this study predate the infection). Cell type and time point are not known. CDR3: CASSYWGGGEMYEQFF. As DNA, the CDR3 is TGTGCCAGCAGTTATTGGGGGGGAGGGGAAATGTATGAGCAGTTCTTC.